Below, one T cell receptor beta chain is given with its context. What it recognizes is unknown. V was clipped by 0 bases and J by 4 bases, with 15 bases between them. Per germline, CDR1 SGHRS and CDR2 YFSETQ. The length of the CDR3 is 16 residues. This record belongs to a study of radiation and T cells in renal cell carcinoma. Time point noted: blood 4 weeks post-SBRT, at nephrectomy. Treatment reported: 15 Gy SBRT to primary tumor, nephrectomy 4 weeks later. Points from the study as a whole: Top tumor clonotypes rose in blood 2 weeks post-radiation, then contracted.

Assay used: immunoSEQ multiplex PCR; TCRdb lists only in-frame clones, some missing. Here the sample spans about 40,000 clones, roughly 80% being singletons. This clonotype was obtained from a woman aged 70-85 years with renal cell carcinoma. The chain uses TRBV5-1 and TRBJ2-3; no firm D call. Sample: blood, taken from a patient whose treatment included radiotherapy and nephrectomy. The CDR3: CASSLGSGGQADTQYF. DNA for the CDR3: TGCGCCAGCAGCTTGGGGTCCGGCGGTCAGGCAGATACGCAGTATTTT.